The 17 T cell receptor beta chains given below trace back to one sample, sequenced in a study of cytomegalovirus exposure and HLA in healthy donors. Only in-frame clones appear in the TCRdb table, and some are missing; sequencing was by immunoSEQ multiplex PCR. The sample lists approximately 120,000 clones, roughly 95% occurring once. Sequencing was done on a sample of PBMCs. The receptors derive from a man between 18 and 35 years old in good health and CMV-seronegative.

The rearrangement uses TRBV19 and TRBJ1-5; TRBD1 is a possible D gene (5 bases). Germline-derived CDR1 and CDR2 are LNHDA and SQIVND (reference sequence). The CDR3 consists of 14 residues. Trimming took 5 bases from V and 9 from J, leaving 17 bases between them. Written as DNA, the CDR3 is TGTGCCAGTAGTCTTCGGGGGATAGGAACGCCCCAGCATTTT. It is translated as CASSLRGIGTPQHF.

The gene calls are TRBV28 and TRBJ2-2; D call uncertain. The germline CDR1 and CDR2 sequences are MDHEN and SYDVKM. V lost 5 bases and J lost 7, with 8 bases in between. This CDR3 comprises 12 residues. This chain's CDR3 is CASSPPYGELFF. The CDR3 DNA follows: TGTGCCAGCAGTCCCCCCTACGGGGAGCTGTTTTTT.

V gene TRBV19 combines with J gene TRBJ2-1, with no clear D. This CDR3 comprises 14 residues. From germline, CDR1 is LNHDA and CDR2 SQIVND (reference sequence). Trimming took 5 bases from V and 5 from J, leaving 13 bases between them. The CDR3 region has the DNA TGTGCCAGTAGTCCCCTCCGAGTGAACAATGAGCAGTTCTTC. Translating it yields CASSPLRVNNEQFF. Full variable domain (rest looked up from reference TRBV19 and TRBJ2-1): DGGITQSPKYLFRKEGQNVTLSCEQNLNHDAMYWYRQDPGQGLRLIYYSQIVNDFQKGDIAEGYSVSREKKESFPLTVTSAQKNPTAFYLCASSPLRVNNEQFFGPGTRLTVL.

The chain has TRBV7-2 and TRBJ2-7; a possible D gene is TRBD2 (6 bases). Looked up from germline, CDR1 is SGHTA and CDR2 is FQGNSA. The CDR3 runs 12 residues. Between the trimmed V and J ends, which lost 3 bases and 6 bases, there was a span of 9 bases. The CDR3 is CASSFVRGEQYF. For the CDR3, the DNA is TGTGCCAGCAGCTTCGTGCGGGGCGAGCAGTACTTC.

This clone is a singleton in its sample. The chain employs TRBV27 and TRBJ1-2; D may be TRBD1 (5 bases). Germline V gives CDR1 MNHEY, CDR2 SMNVEV (reference sequence). V was clipped by 4 bases and J by 3 bases, with 15 bases between them. This CDR3 is 15 amino acids long. The CDR3 DNA reads as TGTGCCAGCAGTTCGAATCAGGGCTCGTACTATGGCTACACCTTC. Encoded protein: CASSSNQGSYYGYTF.

V gene TRBV28 combines with J gene TRBJ2-3, with 10 bases matching TRBD2. This CDR3 contains 15 residues. Germline V gene data show CDR1 as MDHEN and CDR2 as SYDVKM. J gave up 2 bases and V 8 bases, and 7 bases lay outside the gene matches. In DNA, the CDR3 is TGTGCCAGCCATCTAGCGGGAGCACACACAGATACGCAGTATTTT. It codes for CASHLAGAHTDTQYF. Full variable domain (rest looked up from reference TRBV28 and TRBJ2-3): DVKVTQSSRYLVKRTGEKVFLECVQDMDHENMFWYRQDPGLGLRLIYFSYDVKMKEKGDIPEGYSVSREKKERFSLILESASTNQTSMYLCASHLAGAHTDTQYFGPGTRLTVL.

The chain carries TRBV4-3 and TRBJ2-1; D gene unclear. This CDR3 is built from 15 residues. Trimming took off 4 bases at V and 0 bases at J, with 10 bases between the two ends. Germline-derived CDR1 and CDR2 are LGHNA and YSLEER. In nucleotides, the CDR3 is TGCGCCAGCAGCCGAAGGAGTATCTCCTACAATGAGCAGTTCTTC. It codes for CASSRRSISYNEQFF.

The CDR3 reads CASSVVTPGGGTDTQYF. CDR3 DNA sequence: TGTGCCAGCAGCGTAGTAACCCCAGGGGGAGGCACAGATACGCAGTATTTT. The chain joins TRBV9 to TRBJ2-3; 7 nucleotides match TRBD1. The V segment lost 0 bases and the J segment 1 base; nucleotides outside the gene matches: 8. The CDR3 runs 17 residues. Germline CDR1 reads SGDLS; CDR2 reads YYNGEE. Drawing the rest from reference TRBV9 and TRBJ2-3, the complete variable domain is DSGVTQTPKHLITATGQRVTLRCSPRSGDLSVYWYQQSLDQGLQFLIQYYNGEERAKGNILERFSAQQFPDLHSELNLSSLELGDSALYFCASSVVTPGGGTDTQYFGPGTRLTVL.

This chain uses TRBV6-5 with TRBJ2-5, with D possibly TRBD1 on 6 matching bases. The V gene lost 0 bases and the J gene lost 0 bases, with 8 bases spanning the gap. The CDR3 has 15 amino acids. Germline V CDR1 and CDR2: MNHEY, SVGAGI. The CDR3 DNA reads as TGTGCCAGCAGTTACTCACAGGGAAACCAAGAGACCCAGTACTTC. Residues: CASSYSQGNQETQYF.

The V call is TRBV6-5, the J call TRBJ1-2, with 10 bases fitting TRBD1. From germline, CDR1 is MNHEY and CDR2 SVGAGI. V lost 5 bases, J lost 3 bases, and 3 bases stayed unmatched. The CDR3 runs 14 residues. CDR3 in DNA: TGTGCCAGCAGTAAGACAGGGGGCTACTATGGCTACACCTTC. This translates into CASSKTGGYYGYTF.

The chain carries TRBV5-1 and TRBJ2-3; the match to TRBD1 covers 9 bases. CDR1 and CDR2 (germline): SGHRS, YFSETQ. The CDR3 is 16 residues long. V trimming: 1 base; J trimming: 5 bases; junction bases outside the gene matches: 8. CDR3 region: CASSLPRTGVGDTQYF. The CDR3 DNA follows: TGCGCCAGCAGCTTGCCCAGGACAGGGGTGGGAGATACGCAGTATTTT.

V gene TRBV29-1 combines with J gene TRBJ2-3; TRBD2 matches at 10 bases. Trimming removed 3 bases from V and 3 bases from J; junction bases left unmatched: 15. The CDR3 loop spans 18 amino acids. CDR1 and CDR2 from the germline V gene are SQVTM and ANQGSEA. As DNA, the CDR3 is TGCAGCGTTGAGGGGGGGCTAGCGGGAGAGTTGGAGACAGATACGCAGTATTTT. Translating it yields CSVEGGLAGELETDTQYF.

The CDR3 sequence: CASSQDSEDSNQPQHF. The CDR3 DNA reads TGCGCCAGCAGCCAAGATAGCGAAGATAGCAATCAGCCCCAGCATTTT. The V gene is TRBV4-3, the J gene TRBJ1-5; the D is unclear. Germline V gives CDR1 LGHNA, CDR2 YSLEER. Trimming removed 0 bases at V and 0 bases at J, with 9 bases between. The CDR3 sequence is 16 residues long.

The chain has TRBV18 and TRBJ2-5; 8 bases map to TRBD1. Germline V gene lookup returns CDR1 KGHSH and CDR2 LQKENI. Losses at the gene ends were 6 bases for V and 4 bases for J; bases not matched to a gene: 10. This CDR3 comprises 15 residues. The CDR3 is CASSLIQGAGETQYF. The CDR3 coding sequence is TGTGCCAGCTCCCTCATCCAGGGGGCGGGAGAGACCCAGTACTTC.

The chain carries TRBV29-1 and TRBJ2-3; D gene ambiguous. V was clipped by 2 bases and J by 3 bases, with 6 bases between them. This CDR3 comprises 12 residues. CDR1 and CDR2 from the germline V gene are SQVTM and ANQGSEA. CDR3 loop: CSVEPRTDTQYF. CDR3 DNA sequence: TGCAGCGTTGAACCCAGGACAGATACGCAGTATTTT.

The chain carries TRBV5-6 and TRBJ1-2; TRBD1 might be the D (5 bases). The CDR3 loop spans 16 amino acids. Trimming took 2 bases from V and 8 from J, leaving 22 bases between them. The germline V gene has CDR1 SGHDT and CDR2 YYEEEE. The CDR3, as DNA: TGTGCCAGCAGCTTACCCGGGACGGAGGAAGCGGGCGGCTACACCTTC. This encodes CASSLPGTEEAGGYTF. The variable domain in full, with the rest retrieved from reference TRBV5-6 and TRBJ1-2, is DAGVTQSPTHLIKTRGQQVTLRCSPKSGHDTVSWYQQALGQGPQFIFQYYEEEERQRGNFPDRFSGHQFPNYSSELNVNALLLGDSALYLCASSLPGTEEAGGYTFGSGTRLTVV.

The chain links TRBV6-5 to TRBJ2-3, with D possibly TRBD2 on 6 matching bases. The CDR3 contains 14 residues. Trimming shortened V by 10 bases and J by 0 bases, and 14 bases separated the two germline ends. CDR1 and CDR2 from the germline V gene are MNHEY and SVGAGI. The CDR3 sequence: CATCAAGSTDTQYF. The CDR3 DNA follows: TGTGCCACCTGCGCAGCGGGTAGCACAGATACGCAGTATTTT.